Shown below are 14 T cell receptor beta chains from a single sample sequenced in a study of STAT3 mutations in large granular lymphocyte leukemia. Profiled with immunoSEQ multiplex PCR; TCRdb holds only in-frame clones, not every one. The sample lists about 16,000 clones, 80% to 90% occurring once. General study points: Every T-LGLL patient had at least one immunodominant TCRbeta clonotype.

Which antigens these TCRs recognize remains unknown. Material: peripheral blood mononuclear cells. Source of these receptors: a man aged 45-65 years with T-cell large granular lymphocyte leukemia. Some clones in this sample may be carry-over from other donors' samples.

CDR3 nucleotides: TGTGCCAGCAGCTTAGCGGGGGGCACCCCGGGCGCAGATACGCAGTATTTT. Its protein is CASSLAGGTPGADTQYF. The chain carries TRBV7-9 and TRBJ2-3; D is perhaps TRBD1 or TRBD2 (6 bases each). CDR1 and CDR2 from the germline V gene are SEHNR and FQNEAQ (reference sequence). CDR3 length: 17 amino acids. V lost 0 bases and J 4 bases, leaving 17 bases between the germline ends.

The chain couples TRBV28 to TRBJ1-2, with D unresolved. The ends were cut back, 5 bases at V and 8 bases at J, with 21 bases in the middle. The CDR3 consists of 15 residues. Germline CDR1 and CDR2: MDHEN and SYDVKM. The CDR3 sequence is CASSPSGRFLGGYTF. For the CDR3, the DNA is TGTGCCAGCAGTCCTTCCGGGAGGTTTCTTGGGGGCTACACCTTC.

The chain joins TRBV7-9 to TRBJ1-1, with D possibly matching TRBD1 (5 bases). This CDR3 region has 13 residues. Germline-derived CDR1 and CDR2 are SEHNR and FQNEAQ (reference sequence). V was pared by 3 bases and J by 2 bases, with 7 bases between. The CDR3, as DNA: TGTGCCAGCAGCTTTCAGGGTAACACTGAAGCTTTCTTT. This gives the protein CASSFQGNTEAFF.

This chain connects TRBV5-4 to TRBJ2-5; D is ambiguous. V was shortened by 4 bases and J by 5 bases, with 24 bases between the two germline ends. This CDR3 contains 17 residues. The germline gives CDR1 SGHNT, CDR2 YYREEE (reference sequence). The CDR3 DNA sequence: TGTGCCAGCAGCCGTAAGAGTGGAGCCCTAATCGAGGAGACCCAGTACTTC. Translating gives CASSRKSGALIEETQYF.

This chain links TRBV2 with TRBJ2-1; no definite D call. V was trimmed by 1 base and J by 3 bases, leaving 10 bases between them. The CDR3 has 15 residues. Looked up from germline, CDR1 is SNHLY and CDR2 is FYNNEI. In DNA form, the CDR3 reads TGTGCCAGCAGTGAAGAAGGGCACGGCTACAATGAGCAGTTCTTC. It codes for CASSEEGHGYNEQFF.

The chain couples TRBV29-1 to TRBJ2-3, with D perhaps given as TRBD1 or TRBD2 (5 bases each). The germline V gene has CDR1 SQVTM and CDR2 ANQGSEA. CDR3 size: 14 residues. Deletions cut 7 bases from V and 0 bases from J, with 14 bases between. CDR3 DNA: TGCAGCGGGGGGTGGGCAGGTAGCACAGATACGCAGTATTTT. This gives the protein CSGGWAGSTDTQYF.

The chain recombines TRBV9 with TRBJ2-5, with 9 bases fitting TRBD1. CDR1 is SGDLS and CDR2 is YYNGEE in the germline V gene. CDR3 length equals 15 residues. The V gene end was trimmed by 3 bases and the J gene end by 4 bases; junction bases not matched to a gene: 7. The CDR3 sequence is CASSGGQGRGETQYF. In DNA, the CDR3 is TGTGCCAGCAGCGGGGGACAGGGTAGGGGAGAGACCCAGTACTTC.

The V and J genes are TRBV25-1 and TRBJ2-1; D gene ambiguous. Per the germline V gene, CDR1 is MGHDK and CDR2 is SYGVNS. Trimming cost V 4 bases and J 0 bases, with 7 bases left between them. The CDR3 has 14 residues. CDR3 in amino acids: CASSGGSSYNEQFF. In DNA form, the CDR3 reads TGTGCCAGCAGTGGAGGAAGCTCCTACAATGAGCAGTTCTTC.

V usage is TRBV27 and J usage is TRBJ2-7; a possible D gene is TRBD1 (6 bases). The CDR3 totals 15 residues. V lost 3 bases and J lost 0, with 12 bases in between. Looked up from germline, CDR1 is MNHEY and CDR2 is SMNVEV (reference sequence). This CDR3 reads CASSLKQGSSYEQYF. The CDR3, as DNA: TGTGCCAGCAGTTTGAAACAGGGTAGCTCCTACGAGCAGTACTTC.

This clone was found a few times. The chain links TRBV28 to TRBJ1-5; D unresolved. Germline loops: CDR1 MDHEN, CDR2 SYDVKM. V gave up 3 bases and J gave up 0 bases, with 12 bases separating them. This CDR3 is built from 16 residues. The CDR3 sequence: CASSFLHNYSNQPQHF. The CDR3 DNA sequence: TGTGCCAGCAGTTTTTTACACAATTATAGCAATCAGCCCCAGCATTTT. The complete variable domain, with remaining parts taken from reference TRBV28 and TRBJ1-5, reads DVKVTQSSRYLVKRTGEKVFLECVQDMDHENMFWYRQDPGLGLRLIYFSYDVKMKEKGDIPEGYSVSREKKERFSLILESASTNQTSMYLCASSFLHNYSNQPQHFGDGTRLSIL.

V is TRBV5-1 and J is TRBJ1-6; D is uncertain. Trimming took off 0 bases at V and 6 bases at J, with 10 bases between the two ends. The CDR3 extends over 15 amino acids. Germline assignment: CDR1 SGHRS and CDR2 YFSETQ. CDR3 protein: CASSLAGKGNSPLHF. As DNA, the CDR3 is TGCGCCAGCAGCTTGGCCGGGAAGGGTAATTCACCCCTCCACTTT.

The chain has TRBV5-1 and TRBJ2-7, with 9 positions matching TRBD2. V lost 1 base to trimming and J lost 0 bases; unmatched junction nucleotides: 2. This CDR3 spans 15 amino acids. Germline values: CDR1 SGHRS, CDR2 YFSETQ. The CDR3 reads CASSLSSGSSYEQYF. The CDR3 DNA reads TGCGCCAGCAGCTTGAGTAGCGGGAGCTCCTACGAGCAGTACTTC. Looking up the rest from reference TRBV5-1 and TRBJ2-7 gives the full variable domain: KAGVTQTPRYLIKTRGQQVTLSCSPISGHRSVSWYQQTPGQGLQFLFEYFSETQRNKGNFPGRFSGRQFSNSRSEMNVSTLELGDSALYLCASSLSSGSSYEQYFGPGTRLTVT.

The chain joins TRBV7-2 to TRBJ1-1; D perhaps matches TRBD1 (5 bases). The CDR3 covers 14 residues. The germline gives CDR1 SGHTA, CDR2 FQGNSA. The V end lost 0 bases, the J end lost 7 bases, and 12 bases lay between the germline ends. CDR3 protein: CASSLATRAGEAFF. The DNA of the CDR3 is TGTGCCAGCAGCTTAGCGACCAGGGCTGGTGAAGCTTTCTTT.

This clone occurred once. The CDR3 here is CASSRGQMGETQYF. The CDR3 DNA reads as TGTGCCAGCAGCCGGGGACAGATGGGGGAGACCCAGTACTTC. The chain employs TRBV5-6 and TRBJ2-5, with 7 bases aligning to TRBD1. The CDR3 extends over 14 amino acids. The V and J ends lost 4 bases and 5 bases, in that order; junction bases with no gene match: 8. Germline-derived CDR1 and CDR2 are SGHDT and YYEEEE.